This T cell receptor (beta chain) was sequenced for a study of early T cells in non-severe SARS-CoV-2 infection. Whole-study context: The input, bulk RNA from unsorted whole blood, was sequenced, and chains were unpaired.

Only a few counts were recorded for this clonotype. Individual cDNA molecules were tagged with unique molecular identifiers. A single record per CDR3 protein comes from TCRdb applying MiXCR to the 5' RACE reads. The sample gives 65,000 to 95,000 distinct CDR3 sequences, 5% of which show up once; around 7.5% is in the top ten. Between the trimmed V and J ends, which lost 4 bases and 5 bases, there was a span of 16 bases. The CDR3 has 14 residues. Germline V lookup: CDR1 SGDLS, CDR2 YYNGEE. The receptor's source is an adult who was a healthcare worker with PCR-confirmed SARS-CoV-2 infection or an uninfected control (not recorded which). This chain links TRBV9 with TRBJ2-7; TRBD2 is a possible D gene (5 bases). This sample comprised whole blood, obtained at baseline. The CDR3 sequence: CASSPEGKVHEQYF. CDR3 in DNA: TGTGCCAGCAGCCCCGAGGGAAAGGTGCACGAGCAGTACTTC.